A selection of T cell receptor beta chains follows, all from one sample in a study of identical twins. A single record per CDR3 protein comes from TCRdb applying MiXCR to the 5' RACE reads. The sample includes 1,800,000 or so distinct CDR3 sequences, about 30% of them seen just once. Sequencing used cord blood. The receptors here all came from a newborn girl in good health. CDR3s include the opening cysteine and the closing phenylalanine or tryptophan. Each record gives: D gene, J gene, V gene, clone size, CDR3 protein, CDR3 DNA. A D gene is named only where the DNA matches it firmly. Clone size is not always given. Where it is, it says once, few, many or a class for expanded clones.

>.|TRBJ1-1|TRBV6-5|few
CASSPYGELNTEAFF
TGTGCCAGCAGTCCTTATGGGGAGTTGAACACTGAAGCTTTCTTT
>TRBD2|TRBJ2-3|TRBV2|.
CASAGDHTDTQYF
TGTGCCAGCGCGGGGGACCACACAGATACGCAGTATTTT
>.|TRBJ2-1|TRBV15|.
CATSRPRPYNEQFF
TGTGCCACCAGCAGGCCCAGGCCCTACAATGAGCAGTTCTTC
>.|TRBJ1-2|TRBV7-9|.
CASSLGGVRGYGYTF
TGTGCCAGCAGCTTAGGGGGGGTACGAGGATATGGCTACACCTTC
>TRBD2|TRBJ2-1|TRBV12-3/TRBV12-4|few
CASRPKRGLPYNEQFF
TGTGCCAGCAGGCCTAAGCGGGGCCTCCCCTACAATGAGCAGTTCTTC
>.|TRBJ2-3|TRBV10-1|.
CASSGSSWGTDTQYF
TGCGCCAGCAGTGGGTCCTCCTGGGGCACAGATACGCAGTATTTT
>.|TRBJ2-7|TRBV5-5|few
CASSPWDIAYEQYF
TGTGCCAGCAGCCCTTGGGACATCGCCTACGAGCAGTACTTC
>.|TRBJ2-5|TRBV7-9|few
CASSRQVLQETQYF
TGTGCCAGCAGCCGACAGGTGTTACAAGAGACCCAGTACTTC
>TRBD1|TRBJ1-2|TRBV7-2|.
CASSYIGTGRSYGYTF
TGTGCCAGCAGCTATATAGGGACAGGGAGGAGCTATGGCTACACCTTC
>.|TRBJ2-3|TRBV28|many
CASSRRVDTQYF
TGTGCCAGCAGCCGGCGGGTAGATACGCAGTATTTT